This note documents a single T cell receptor beta chain sequence. Its antigen is as yet unknown. The CDR3 contains 15 residues. The V gene's germline CDR1 is SGDLS and CDR2 YYNGEE. The V gene lost 0 bases and the J gene lost 4 bases, with 14 bases spanning the gap. These data originate in a study of OX40 agonist ivuxolimab in advanced cancers. Across the whole study: Six ivuxolimab dose levels, 0.01 to 10 mg/kg, were given intravenously every 2 weeks.

Libraries were prepared by immunoSEQ multiplex PCR; TCRdb keeps only in-frame clonotypes and omits some of them. Of fewer than 200,000 clones in the sample, approximately 94% were seen once. Study-wide results and caveats: With doses of 0.1 to 3.0 mg/kg, CD4+ and CD8+ blood T cells had undergone clonal expansion by week 6.

The rearrangement links TRBV9 to TRBJ2-7; weak D call: TRBD2 (5 bases). Here the sequenced sample was CD4+ or CD8+ T cells sorted from blood, taken in a trial of the OX40 agonist ivuxolimab. The clonotype originates from an adult with an advanced solid tumor such as melanoma, head and neck, liver or kidney cancer. CDR3 region: CASSVAGLASYEQYF. In DNA form, the CDR3 reads TGTGCCAGCAGCGTAGCCGGGCTAGCATCGTACGAGCAGTACTTC. The full variable domain, in which reference TRBV9 and TRBJ2-7 provide the parts outside the CDR3, is DSGVTQTPKHLITATGQRVTLRCSPRSGDLSVYWYQQSLDQGLQFLIQYYNGEERAKGNILERFSAQQFPDLHSELNLSSLELGDSALYFCASSVAGLASYEQYFGPGTRLTVT.